These T cell receptor beta chains were read from a single sample in a study of T cells after posttransplantation cyclophosphamide. Some clones are missing from TCRdb's copy, which holds only in-frame ones; the method was immunoSEQ multiplex PCR. Singletons are absent from the sample, which has approximately 40,000 clones. Sequencing was carried out using PBMCs. The receptor source for this set is a man in his forties in good health, CMV-negative, and a related stem cell transplant donor. CDR3s include the opening cysteine and the closing phenylalanine or tryptophan. The D gene is left open where the match is weak. Size tells how often a clone was seen, or its class if it is expanded.

many TRBJ1-2 TRBV2 - CASSEGSNYGYTF TGTGCCAGCAGTGAAGGCAGTAACTATGGCTACACCTTC
many TRBJ1-2 TRBV5-1 - CASSGSGPTLNYGYTF TGCGCCAGCAGCGGGTCAGGGCCGACTCTTAACTATGGCTACACCTTC
many TRBJ2-2 TRBV19 TRBD2 CASSRRGTSGNTGELFF TGTGCCAGTAGTCGGCGCGGGACTAGCGGTAACACCGGGGAGCTGTTTTTT
many TRBJ1-1 TRBV2 - CASSGASLMKDTEAFF TGTGCCAGCAGTGGGGCAAGTCTAATGAAGGACACTGAAGCTTTCTTT
many TRBJ1-2 TRBV10-3 TRBD1 CAISLGTGANYGYTF TGTGCCATCAGCCTAGGGACAGGGGCTAACTATGGCTACACCTTC
many TRBJ1-1 TRBV2 - CASIPPGVMNTEAFF TGTGCCAGCATCCCACCCGGAGTTATGAACACTGAAGCTTTCTTT
many TRBJ1-2 TRBV27 - CASSRERGDYGYTF TGTGCCAGCAGCCGCGAGCGGGGGGACTATGGCTACACCTTC
many TRBJ1-5 TRBV19 - CASGGWGAGENQPQHF TGTGCCAGTGGGGGGTGGGGAGCAGGTGAAAATCAGCCCCAGCATTTT
many TRBJ2-1 TRBV6-5 TRBD1 CASSYSTGPYNEQFF TGTGCCAGCAGTTACTCGACAGGGCCCTACAATGAGCAGTTCTTC
many TRBJ2-3 TRBV7-6 TRBD2 CASSRGTSGYTDTQYF TGTGCCAGCAGCCGCGGGACTAGCGGTTACACAGATACGCAGTATTTT
many TRBJ1-2 TRBV7-8 - CASSLRREVQNYGYTF TGTGCCAGCAGCCTAAGACGGGAAGTCCAAAACTATGGCTACACCTTC
many TRBJ2-7 TRBV6-6 - CASMVADNEQYF TGTGCCAGCATGGTCGCCGACAACGAGCAGTACTTC
many TRBJ2-5 TRBV27 TRBD1 CASSHPRQGRMETQYF TGTGCCAGCAGTCATCCCCGACAGGGGAGGATGGAGACCCAGTACTTC
many TRBJ1-1 TRBV7-9 - CASRRQVNTEAFF TGTGCCAGCAGAAGACAAGTGAACACTGAAGCTTTCTTT
many TRBJ2-3 TRBV15 TRBD2 CATSTGLAGGGTQYF TGTGCCACCAGCACCGGACTAGCGGGAGGTGGTACGCAGTATTTT
few TRBJ1-1 TRBV27 - CASSPLQGSTEAFF TGTGCCAGCAGTCCTTTACAGGGATCGACTGAAGCTTTCTTT
many TRBJ2-5 TRBV19 - CASSIVATRAGVGETQYF TGTGCCAGTAGTATAGTTGCTACTAGAGCGGGTGTGGGAGAGACCCAGTACTTC
many TRBJ1-2 TRBV6-5 - CASSYARNSYGYTF TGTGCCAGCAGTTACGCCAGAAATTCCTATGGCTACACCTTC